This TCR beta chain was retrieved from a study of cytomegalovirus exposure and HLA in healthy donors (TCRdb year 2017). About the study as a whole: An earlier analysis of approximately 640 of the donors reported 250 to 300 Gb of sequence data and roughly 110 million unique TCR beta sequences from 150 million to 200 million T cells. On average, around 230,000 unique TCR beta nucleotide sequences were sequenced per donor among several hundred genotyped donors of the cohort, with roughly 20% of those sequences being non-productive. Every discovery cohort repertoire had been produced on one sequencing platform. In a later analysis, previously published TCR beta repertoires from roughly 710 donors were re-analyzed and high-resolution HLA genotyping was added so that TCR occurrence patterns could be studied. To decide whether each TCR beta V gene segment behaved as functional or pseudogenic, an earlier analysis of fewer than 750 of the donors relied on high-throughput TCR beta sequencing. The study combined high-throughput TCR immunosequencing, statistical association of individual TCRs with disease status, and machine learning to predict cytomegalovirus infection status. Roughly 5 DR-DQ haplotypes were handled as single units for association and clustering, since linkage in the cohort was strong. A separate validation cohort of approximately 120 different subjects was used in addition to the roughly 700-subject first cohort. Rather than drawing on any new phenotypic data, the later analysis identified candidate immune exposures from TCR beta sequences and the way those sequences occurred across donors. Roughly 320 gigabases of sequencing data and 70 million to 100 million unique TCR sequences made up an early release that covered some 640 HLA-typed donors. The aim of the study was to test whether cataloging public T cell receptors could identify signatures of past pathogen exposure. Donor age, sex, ethnicity and CMV serostatus were compiled together with the repertoire data. Genome-wide SNP genotypes for about 60% of the roughly 670 donors were used in a later genetic analysis, which treated that subset as a discovery cohort. Of the 300 to 400 genotyped donors, about 84% fell in the genetic ancestry cluster associated with self-reported Caucasian donors. Typing coverage differed by locus: A, B, C, DRB1 and DQB1 were typed in about 629-630 donors, DQA1 in 500 to 550, DPA1 in over 600, and DPB1 in about 450. HLA typing included class I and class II loci at four-digit resolution. The T cell repertoires of around 670 subjects were profiled by immunosequencing and related to cytomegalovirus serostatus.

The cohort was made up of roughly 670 healthy bone marrow donors. Cohort members were all nominally healthy when sampled, although unrecorded immune exposures were likely present. The donor was CMV seropositive and belonged to the group of 250 to 300 seropositive cohort members. A peripheral blood sample was provided by each donor, and peripheral blood mononuclear cells were used for TCR beta sequencing. The Qiagen DNeasy Blood Extraction Kit was used to extract genomic DNA from the blood cell samples. On the study overall, not on this receptor specifically: In an earlier analysis of fewer than 750 of the donors, most TCR beta V segments were observed in productive rearrangements about 90% or about 30% of the time, broadly matching IMGT annotations. The study gave a list of about 170 TCR beta chains associated with cytomegalovirus. Because some donors lacked HLA typing at each locus, the association tests relied only on the typed subset. Cytomegalovirus status was reported to be diagnosed by the classifier with high specificity and sensitivity in both the original and validation cohorts. In a later analysis, HLA-associated TCR beta chains were found to be more clonally expanded and to have lower generation probabilities than equally common non-associated chains. Across donors, most TCR sequences were observed very rarely, whereas some public TCRs were present in many individuals. A further reported finding was that TCR beta sequences accurately predicted the HLA-A and HLA-B alleles for most subjects in the first cohort. Strong co-occurrence of HLA alleles, especially DR and DQ, made assigning TCR associations to individual alleles difficult. It was suggested by the authors that the approach could potentially be generalized to other disease states and immunological phenotypes. According to a later genetic analysis, donors in an Asian-associated ancestry cluster had fewer N-insertions in productive TCRs than the approximately 700-donor mean. In a later analysis, TCR association rates were found to vary across HLA loci, with the most associated TCRs seen for DRB1 alleles and the fewest for HLA-C alleles. A cluster of highly shared sequence variants was judged likely to represent a technical artifact of the sequencing pipeline. Several of the top co-occurrence clusters appeared to be linked to parvovirus B19, influenza, CMV and Epstein-Barr virus, according to a later analysis. At a false discovery rate of 0.05, a later analysis linked 16,951 TCR beta sequences to specific HLA alleles. CMV serostatus was the only immune exposure information available for the cohort. In a later analysis, most CMV-associated TCR beta chains were found to appear HLA-restricted, with HLA associations seemingly driven largely by CMV exposure. Some IMGT-functional V segments, including TRBV6-2 and TRBV6-3, could not be told apart with the 87-base-pair reads, so those segments were excluded. Correlated functional status among segregating V segments might be attributable to linkage disequilibrium, but an unknown experimental factor could not be ruled out. The presence/absence analyses assumed that sequencing depth was roughly uniform across donors, and that assumption may not be true. In this cohort, only TCR beta chains were sequenced, and detectable features were limited by the absence of alpha or paired-chain data. In vitro tests confirmed that a few of the cytomegalovirus-associated TCR beta chains recognize cytomegalovirus antigens. Because counts were too low, 15 to 20 rarely observed V segments, including chromosome 9 orphons, were excluded from the earlier analysis of fewer than 650 of the donors. In a later genetic analysis, a missense DCLRE1C variant was associated with V-gene and J-gene trimming of TCR beta chains, and the association was replicated in an independent cohort.

A note on this clone: This clone's antigen is unknown. No much larger clone is present one base from it, and per-base qualities are unavailable.

The library relied on the immunoSEQ multiplex PCR assay. A mixture of 60 forward primers for TCR Vbeta segments and 13 reverse primers for TCR Jbeta segments was used in the multiplex PCR. The CDR3 region of rearranged TCR beta genes was amplified from genomic DNA with a multiplex PCR assay. Amplified TCR beta libraries were sequenced as 87-base-pair reads on the Illumina HiSeq System. Under the source paper's analysis protocol: A later analysis counted approximately 76 million unique TCR beta chains across the 666 repertoires, and roughly 11 million of these chains were shared by at least two donors. To remove PCR and sequencing errors, raw reads were error-corrected and collapsed into unique sequences using a nearest-neighbor algorithm that merged closely related sequences. CDR3 sequences were aligned to IMGT reference sequences to assign V, D and J gene segments. For a sequence to be retained, a match of at least six nucleotides was required to both a V gene segment and a J gene segment. A rearrangement was called productive if the CDR3 had no stop codons and remained in frame with V and J, and every other rearrangement was called non-productive. Following IMGT convention, CDR3 was defined as the stretch from the second conserved V-encoded cysteine up to the conserved J-encoded phenylalanine. The earlier analysis of about 610 of the donors excluded sequences that lacked an unambiguous match to a single V gene segment. In an earlier analysis of several hundred of the donors, V segments were called functional above 56.7% productive rearrangements and were called segregating when the between-donor standard deviation exceeded 5%. A statistical classification framework was built for diagnosing cytomegalovirus status from the catalog of TCR beta chain sequences. In a later analysis, V and J genes were assigned by comparing TCR nucleotide sequences against IMGT/GENE-DB human TR gene sequences. In a later analysis, CDR3 sequences and most-parsimonious VDJ recombination scenarios were assigned using the TCRdist pipeline. In a later analysis, each TCR beta chain was defined by its CDR3 amino acid sequence together with its V-gene family, and reads without a unique V-gene family were excluded. In a later analysis, 450 to 600 highly shared, low-generation-probability nucleotide sequences were removed to address suspected cross-contamination and a sequencing artifact. In a later analysis, a clonal expansion index was calculated for each public chain from normalized within-repertoire ranks of inferred template counts. In a later analysis, generation probabilities were computed using a VDJ recombination model fitted to out-of-frame rearrangements, and the results were checked against IGoR. A later analysis scored TCR-TCR, TCR-HLA and TCR-CMV co-occurrence with hypergeometric tests, applying a repertoire-size bias correction to TCR pairs. A later analysis estimated false discovery rates by permuting HLA or CMV assignments 20 times. In a later analysis, co-occurring TCRs were grouped using DBSCAN, with TCRdist sequence similarity added in when clustering inside HLA-allele-positive subsets. For co-occurrence clustering, repertoires with fewer than 30,000 or more than 120,000 public chains were excluded, along with about five repertoires with anomalous nucleotide sharing. TCRdb took over this immuneACCESS table, retaining in-frame rearrangements with V and J assigned. Such tables are incomplete; in checked studies, under half of the missing clones stem from an unresolved V gene, and the remainder is unexplained. V and J calls and clone size are given by that table; D and trimming were obtained from the DNA. Present in this sample are 150,000 or so clones, 75% to 85% of which were seen just once. The ten largest clones add up to under 8% of the sample.

The CDR3, cysteine through phenylalanine, is 15 amino acids long. Only the CDR3 DNA is retained, 45 bases long and in frame from the first base. The V end loses 3 bases and the J end loses 7 bases, and a stretch of 16 bases separates them. The chain joins TRBV23-1 to TRBJ1-5; tentative D gene TRBD1, with 5 bases matching. TRBV23-1 is sorted into the ORF group, with uncertain function. The sequencing sample was made of PBMCs. This TCR was recovered from a man between 45 and 60 years old in good health and CMV-seropositive. The CDR3 corresponds to CASSHPRGREQPQHF. Here is the DNA: TGCGCCAGCAGTCATCCAAGGGGAAGGGAACAGCCCCAGCATTTT.